This T cell receptor (beta chain) was identified during a study of blood T cell repertoires in COVID-19. Concerning this clone itself: Different DNA sequences within this sample yield the same CDR3.

The ends were cut back, 4 bases at V and 1 base at J, with 7 bases in the middle. Germline CDR1 reads LNHDA; CDR2 reads SQIVND (reference sequence). The CDR3 consists of 13 residues. Clones were read by immunoSEQ multiplex PCR, and TCRdb kept only the in-frame ones, dropping some. This sample yields a few hundred thousand clones, of which about 89% are seen a single time; around 4% belongs to the top ten. The V gene is TRBV19, the J gene TRBJ1-1, with D maybe TRBD1 (5 bases). The sample was PBMCs or T cells enriched from blood (not recorded which). The receptor was isolated from a woman aged 25-40 years who had recovered from COVID-19. CDR3 loop: CASSTTGNTEAFF. The CDR3 DNA reads as TGTGCCAGTAGTACCACAGGGAACACTGAAGCTTTCTTT. Full variable domain (rest looked up from reference TRBV19 and TRBJ1-1): DGGITQSPKYLFRKEGQNVTLSCEQNLNHDAMYWYRQDPGQGLRLIYYSQIVNDFQKGDIAEGYSVSREKKESFPLTVTSAQKNPTAFYLCASSTTGNTEAFFGQGTRLTVV.